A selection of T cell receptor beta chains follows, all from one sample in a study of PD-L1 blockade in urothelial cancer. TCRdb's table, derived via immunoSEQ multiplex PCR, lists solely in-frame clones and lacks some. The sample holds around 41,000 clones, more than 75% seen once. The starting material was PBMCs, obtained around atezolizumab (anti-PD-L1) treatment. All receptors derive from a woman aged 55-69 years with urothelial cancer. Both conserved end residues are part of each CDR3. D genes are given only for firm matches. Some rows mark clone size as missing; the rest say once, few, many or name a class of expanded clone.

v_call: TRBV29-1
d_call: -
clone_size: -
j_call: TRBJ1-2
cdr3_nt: TGCAGCGTTGAAGGTGGGGCAGGACGCAACTATGGCTACACCTTC
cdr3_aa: CSVEGGAGRNYGYTF

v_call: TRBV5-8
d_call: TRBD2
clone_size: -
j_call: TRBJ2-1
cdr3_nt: TGTGCCAGCAGCTTCGTCGGACTAGCGGGAGATGAGCAGTTCTTC
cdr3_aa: CASSFVGLAGDEQFF

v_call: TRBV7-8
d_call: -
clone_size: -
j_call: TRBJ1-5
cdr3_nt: TGTGCCAGCAGCTTAGCGGGAGACAGGAATCAGCCCCAGCATTTT
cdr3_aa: CASSLAGDRNQPQHF

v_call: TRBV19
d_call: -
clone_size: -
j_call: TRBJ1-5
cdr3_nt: TGTGCCAGTAGCCTTCCCTTTCGGGGAAATCAGCCCCAGCATTTT
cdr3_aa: CASSLPFRGNQPQHF

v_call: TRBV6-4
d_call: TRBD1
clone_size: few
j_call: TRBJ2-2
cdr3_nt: TGTGCCAGTCAGAAAGCGGACAGGGAAGAGAACACCGGGGAGCTGTTTTTT
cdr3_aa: CASQKADREENTGELFF

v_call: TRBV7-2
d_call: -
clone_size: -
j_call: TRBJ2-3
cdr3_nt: TGTGCCAGCAGCTTGCTAGTTAGCACAGATACGCAGTATTTT
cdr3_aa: CASSLLVSTDTQYF

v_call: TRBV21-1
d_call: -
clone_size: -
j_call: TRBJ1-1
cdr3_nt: TGTGCCAGCCCCAGGGGGGTGAACACTGAAGCTTTCTTT
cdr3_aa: CASPRGVNTEAFF

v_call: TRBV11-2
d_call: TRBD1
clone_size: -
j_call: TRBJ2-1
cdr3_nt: TGTGCCAGCAGCTACACAGGGGACAATGAGCAGTTCTTC
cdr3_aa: CASSYTGDNEQFF

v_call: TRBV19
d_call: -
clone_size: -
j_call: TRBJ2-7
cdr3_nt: TGTGCCAGTAGTATCCCTGCGTCCTACGAGCAGTACTTC
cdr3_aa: CASSIPASYEQYF

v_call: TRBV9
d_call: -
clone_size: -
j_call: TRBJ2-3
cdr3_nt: TGTGCCAGCAGCCCTGGGGGGGCCTCAGATACGCAGTATTTT
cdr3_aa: CASSPGGASDTQYF

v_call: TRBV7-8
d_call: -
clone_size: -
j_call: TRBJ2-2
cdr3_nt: TGTGCCAGCAGCTTTACGGCAGGGCTCCCCGGGGAGCTGTTTTTT
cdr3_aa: CASSFTAGLPGELFF

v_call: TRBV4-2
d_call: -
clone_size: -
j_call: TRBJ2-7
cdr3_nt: TGTGCCAGCAGCCAATCGAACAGGCATTACGAGCAGTACTTC
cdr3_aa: CASSQSNRHYEQYF

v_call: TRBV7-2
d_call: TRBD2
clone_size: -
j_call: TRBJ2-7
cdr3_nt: TGTGCCAGCAGCAAAGGGACTAGCGGAAAAATCTACGAGCAGTACTTC
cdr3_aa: CASSKGTSGKIYEQYF

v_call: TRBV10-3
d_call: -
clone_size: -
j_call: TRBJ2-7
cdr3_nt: TGTGCCATCAGTGACCCTGACAGGGCGGGGTCCTACGAGCAGTACTTC
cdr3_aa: CAISDPDRAGSYEQYF

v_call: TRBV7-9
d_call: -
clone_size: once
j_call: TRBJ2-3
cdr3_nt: TGTGCCAGCAGCTTAATTGGCGGGAGCACAGATACGCAGTATTTT
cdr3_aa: CASSLIGGSTDTQYF

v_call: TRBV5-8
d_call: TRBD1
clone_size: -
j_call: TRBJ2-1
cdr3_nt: TGTGCCAGCAGCCGGGACAGGGTTATCAATGAGCAGTTCTTC
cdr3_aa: CASSRDRVINEQFF

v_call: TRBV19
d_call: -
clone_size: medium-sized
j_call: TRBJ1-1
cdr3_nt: TGTGCCAGTAGTATAGTTGGCAACCTGAACACTGAAGCTTTCTTT
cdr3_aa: CASSIVGNLNTEAFF

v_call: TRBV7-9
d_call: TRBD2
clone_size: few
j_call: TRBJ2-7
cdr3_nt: TGTGCCAGCAGCTTACTAGCGGGAGTACCCGAGCAGTACTTC
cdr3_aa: CASSLLAGVPEQYF

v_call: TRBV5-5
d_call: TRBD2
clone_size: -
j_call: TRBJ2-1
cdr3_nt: TGTGCCAGCAGCCCAATAGGACTAGCGGGAGAATATTTCAATGAGCAGTTCTTC
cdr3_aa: CASSPIGLAGEYFNEQFF

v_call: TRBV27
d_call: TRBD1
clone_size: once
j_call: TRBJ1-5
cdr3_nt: TGTGCCAGCAGTCTTCGCGGAACACAGGGGATAAATCAGCCCCAGCATTTT
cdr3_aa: CASSLRGTQGINQPQHF

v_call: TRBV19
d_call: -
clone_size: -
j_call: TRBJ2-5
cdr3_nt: TGTGCCAGTAGTATTCTCGGCAGACAAGACCAGGAGACCCAGTACTTC
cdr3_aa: CASSILGRQDQETQYF

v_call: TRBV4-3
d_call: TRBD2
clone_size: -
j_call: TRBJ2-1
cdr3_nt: TGCGCCAGCAGCCAAGATAGCACCCGGGGAGGGAATGAGCAGTTCTTC
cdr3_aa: CASSQDSTRGGNEQFF

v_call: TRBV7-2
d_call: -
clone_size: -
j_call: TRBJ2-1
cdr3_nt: TGTGCCAGCAGCTTAGCGCGTAATTTAGCGCCATACCGTTACAATGAGCAGTTCTTC
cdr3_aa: CASSLARNLAPYRYNEQFF

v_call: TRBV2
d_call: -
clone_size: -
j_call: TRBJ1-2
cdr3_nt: TGTGCCAGCAGCGAGGGACTTCCGGGCTACACCTTC
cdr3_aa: CASSEGLPGYTF

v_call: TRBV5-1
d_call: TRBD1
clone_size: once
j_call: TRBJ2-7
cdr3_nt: TGCGCCAGCAGCGTGGGACAGGAGATCTCCTACGAGCAGTACTTC
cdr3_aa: CASSVGQEISYEQYF

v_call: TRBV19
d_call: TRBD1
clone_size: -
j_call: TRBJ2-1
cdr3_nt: TGTGCCAGTAGAACACCGACAGGGAGTGGAGGAAATGAGCAGTTCTTC
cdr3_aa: CASRTPTGSGGNEQFF

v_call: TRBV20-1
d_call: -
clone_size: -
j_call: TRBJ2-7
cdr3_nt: TGCAGTGCTAGGTACTATGAGCAGTACTTC
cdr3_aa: CSARYYEQYF

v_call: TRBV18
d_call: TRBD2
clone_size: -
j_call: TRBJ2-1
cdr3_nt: TGTGCCAGCTCACCACGCCCGGGACTAGCGGGAAAACACTACAATGAGCAGTTCTTC
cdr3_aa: CASSPRPGLAGKHYNEQFF

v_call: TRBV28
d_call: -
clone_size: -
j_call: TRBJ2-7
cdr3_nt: TGTGCCAGCAGTATACCCCCGGGAACCTACGAGCAGTACTTC
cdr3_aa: CASSIPPGTYEQYF

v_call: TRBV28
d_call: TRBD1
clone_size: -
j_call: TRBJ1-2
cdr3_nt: TGTGCCAGCAGTTTAGTCCCTGGACAGGCGAGGCGGTATGGCTACACCTTC
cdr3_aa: CASSLVPGQARRYGYTF

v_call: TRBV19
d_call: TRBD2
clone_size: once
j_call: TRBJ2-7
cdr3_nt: TGTGCCAGTAGTATCCCCAGGACTAGCGGGAGTTCTGAGCAGTACTTC
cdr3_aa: CASSIPRTSGSSEQYF

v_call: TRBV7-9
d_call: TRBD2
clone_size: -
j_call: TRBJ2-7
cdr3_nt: TGTGCCAGCAGCTTAGGGCCTAGCGGGGGCTACGAGCAGTACTTC
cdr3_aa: CASSLGPSGGYEQYF

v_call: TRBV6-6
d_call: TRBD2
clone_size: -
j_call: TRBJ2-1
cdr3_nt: TGTGCCAGCAGTACCTTCGGGGGGGCCTACAATGAGCAGTTCTTC
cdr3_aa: CASSTFGGAYNEQFF

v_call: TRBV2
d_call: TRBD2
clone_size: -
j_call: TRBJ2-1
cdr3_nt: TGTGCCCAGCGGGATTACCAATACAATGAGCAGTTCTTC
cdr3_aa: CAQRDYQYNEQFF

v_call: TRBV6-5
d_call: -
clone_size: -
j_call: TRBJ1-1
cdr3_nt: TGTGCCAGCAGTTACGGCGGGAACGCGAACACTGAAGCTTTCTTT
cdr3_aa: CASSYGGNANTEAFF

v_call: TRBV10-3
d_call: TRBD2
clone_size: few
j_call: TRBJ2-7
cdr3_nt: TGTGCCATCAGTGAGGGACTAGCGGACCACTCCTACGAGCAGTACTTC
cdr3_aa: CAISEGLADHSYEQYF

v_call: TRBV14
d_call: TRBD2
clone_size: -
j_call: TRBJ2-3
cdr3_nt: TGTGCCAGCAGCCAAGAACTAGCGGGTAGCACAGATACGCAGTATTTT
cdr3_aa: CASSQELAGSTDTQYF

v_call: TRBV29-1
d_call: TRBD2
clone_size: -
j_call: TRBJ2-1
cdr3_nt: TGCAGCGTCCCGCGGGGGGGGCGGTACAATGAGCAGTTCTTC
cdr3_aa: CSVPRGGRYNEQFF

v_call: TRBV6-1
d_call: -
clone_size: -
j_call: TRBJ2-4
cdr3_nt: TGTGCCAGCAGTGAGGAGAGATACAAAAACATTCAGTACTTC
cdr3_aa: CASSEERYKNIQYF

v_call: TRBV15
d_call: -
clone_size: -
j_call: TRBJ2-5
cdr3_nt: TGTGCCACCAGCCGGGATGTATCTGAGAAGGAGACCCAGTACTTC
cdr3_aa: CATSRDVSEKETQYF

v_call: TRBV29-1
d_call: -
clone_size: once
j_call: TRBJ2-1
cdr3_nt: TGCAGCCTGAACGGTTACAATGAGCAGTTCTTC
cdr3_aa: CSLNGYNEQFF

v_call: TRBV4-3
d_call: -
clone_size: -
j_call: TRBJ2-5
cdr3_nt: TGCGCCAGCAGCCAATATCGACAGGGGAGGGGGGAGACCCAGTACTTC
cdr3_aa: CASSQYRQGRGETQYF

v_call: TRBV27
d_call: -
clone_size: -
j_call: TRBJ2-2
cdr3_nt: TGTGCCAGCAGTTTAAGTCCCAGGGGCACGGCCGGGGAGCTGTTTTTT
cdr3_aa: CASSLSPRGTAGELFF

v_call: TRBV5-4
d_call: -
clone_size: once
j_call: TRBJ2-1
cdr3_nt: TGTGCCAGCAGCTTACCGGGAGTAGGCTACAATGAGCAGTTCTTC
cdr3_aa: CASSLPGVGYNEQFF

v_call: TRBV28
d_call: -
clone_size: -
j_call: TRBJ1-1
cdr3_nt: TGTGCCAGCAAAGGGGGTTTGACTGAAGCTTTCTTT
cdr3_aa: CASKGGLTEAFF

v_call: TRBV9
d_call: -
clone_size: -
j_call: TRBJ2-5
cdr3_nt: TGTGCCAGCAGCGTATTCTGGAGGTCGGAGACCCAGTACTTC
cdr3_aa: CASSVFWRSETQYF

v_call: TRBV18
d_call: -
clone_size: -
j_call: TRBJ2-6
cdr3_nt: TGTGCCAGCTCACCAACCAGCTCTGGGGCCAACGTCCTGACTTTC
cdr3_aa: CASSPTSSGANVLTF

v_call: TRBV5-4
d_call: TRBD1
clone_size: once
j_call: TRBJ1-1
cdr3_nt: TGTGCCAGCAGCCGGCGATTTGTAGCTATTGGACAGGGGCAAACTGAAGCTTTCTTT
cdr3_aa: CASSRRFVAIGQGQTEAFF

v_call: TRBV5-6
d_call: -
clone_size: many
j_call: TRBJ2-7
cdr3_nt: TGTGCCAGCAGCTTTGTACAGGGTGGTGGGAACGAGCAGTACTTC
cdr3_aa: CASSFVQGGGNEQYF

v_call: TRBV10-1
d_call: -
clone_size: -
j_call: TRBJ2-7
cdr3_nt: TGCGCCAGCAGTGAGCGGGACTGGGGAACGGAGCAGTACTTC
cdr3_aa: CASSERDWGTEQYF

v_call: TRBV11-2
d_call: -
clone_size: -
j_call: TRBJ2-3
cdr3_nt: TGTGCCAGCAGCCCCGCTCGAGGCAGGGTGGACACAGATACGCAGTATTTT
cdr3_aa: CASSPARGRVDTDTQYF

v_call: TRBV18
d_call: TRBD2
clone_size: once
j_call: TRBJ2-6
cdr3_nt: TGTGCCAGCTCAACGAGCGGGGGGAAGTCTGGGGCCAACGTCCTGACTTTC
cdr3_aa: CASSTSGGKSGANVLTF

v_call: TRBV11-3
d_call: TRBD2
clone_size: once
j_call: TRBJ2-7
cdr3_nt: TGTGCCAGCAGCCGACTAGCGGGAGGTATGTACGAGCAGTACTTC
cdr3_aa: CASSRLAGGMYEQYF

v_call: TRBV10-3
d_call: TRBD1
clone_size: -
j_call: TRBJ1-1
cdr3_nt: TGTGCCATCAGTTTGGACAGGGTCACTGAAGCTTTCTTT
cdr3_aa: CAISLDRVTEAFF

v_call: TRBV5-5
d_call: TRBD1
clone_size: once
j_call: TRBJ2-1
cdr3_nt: TGTGCCAGCAGCTTGGGACAGGGGTCTGACAATGAGCAGTTCTTC
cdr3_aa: CASSLGQGSDNEQFF